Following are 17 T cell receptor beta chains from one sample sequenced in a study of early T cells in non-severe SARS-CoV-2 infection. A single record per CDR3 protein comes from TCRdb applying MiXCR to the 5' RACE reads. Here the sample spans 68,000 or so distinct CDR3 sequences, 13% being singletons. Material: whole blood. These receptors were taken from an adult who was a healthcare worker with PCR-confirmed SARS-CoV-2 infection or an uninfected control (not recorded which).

CDR3: CASSLSDISYEQYF. The DNA for the CDR3 is TGTGCCAGCAGCTTATCCGACATTTCCTACGAGCAGTACTTC. The V call is TRBV7-2, the J call TRBJ2-7; no definite D call. The CDR3 runs 14 residues. CDR1 SGHTA and CDR2 FQGNSA come from the germline V gene. Trimming cost V 2 bases and J 1 base, with 9 bases left between them. The entire variable domain, with the rest obtained from reference TRBV7-2 and TRBJ2-7, is as follows: GAGVSQSPSNKVTEKGKDVELRCDPISGHTALYWYRQSLGQGLEFLIYFQGNSAPDKSGLPSDRFSAERTGGSVSTLTIQRTQQEDSAVYLCASSLSDISYEQYFGPGTRLTVT.

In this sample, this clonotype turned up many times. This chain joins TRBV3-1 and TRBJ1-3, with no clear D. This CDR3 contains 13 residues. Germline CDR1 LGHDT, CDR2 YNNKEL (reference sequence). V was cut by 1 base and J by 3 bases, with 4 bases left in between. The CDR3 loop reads CASSQGGGNTIYF. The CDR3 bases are TGTGCCAGCAGCCAAGGGGGTGGAAACACCATATATTTT.

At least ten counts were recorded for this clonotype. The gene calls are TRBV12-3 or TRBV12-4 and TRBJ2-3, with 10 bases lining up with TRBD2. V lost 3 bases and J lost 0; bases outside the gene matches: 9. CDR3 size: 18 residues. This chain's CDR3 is CASSFFQRGGRSTDTQYF. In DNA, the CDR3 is TGTGCCAGCAGTTTTTTCCAGCGGGGGGGCCGTAGCACAGATACGCAGTATTTT.

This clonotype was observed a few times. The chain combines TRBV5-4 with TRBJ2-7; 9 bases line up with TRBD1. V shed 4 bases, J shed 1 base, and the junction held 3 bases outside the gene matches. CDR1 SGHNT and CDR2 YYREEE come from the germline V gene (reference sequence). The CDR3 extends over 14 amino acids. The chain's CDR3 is CASSLDRGSYEQYF. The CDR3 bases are TGTGCCAGCAGCCTGGACAGGGGATCCTACGAGCAGTACTTC.

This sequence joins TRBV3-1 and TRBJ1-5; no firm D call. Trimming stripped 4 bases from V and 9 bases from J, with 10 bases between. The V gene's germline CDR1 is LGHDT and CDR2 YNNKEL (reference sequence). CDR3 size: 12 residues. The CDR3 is CASSPPAGPQHF. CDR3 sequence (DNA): TGTGCCAGCAGCCCACCGGCGGGGCCCCAGCATTTT.

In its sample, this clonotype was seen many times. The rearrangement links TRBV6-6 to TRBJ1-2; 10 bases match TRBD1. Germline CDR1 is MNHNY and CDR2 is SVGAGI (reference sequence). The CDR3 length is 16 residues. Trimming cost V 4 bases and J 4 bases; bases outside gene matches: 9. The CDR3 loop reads CASSSPGTGEGYGYTF. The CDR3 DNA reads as TGTGCCAGCAGTTCCCCCGGGACAGGGGAGGGCTATGGCTACACCTTC.

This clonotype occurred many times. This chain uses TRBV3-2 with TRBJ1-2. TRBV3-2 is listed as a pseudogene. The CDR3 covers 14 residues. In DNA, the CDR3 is TGTGCCAGCAGCCTCAGGGAGGGAGGCTATGGCTACACCTTC. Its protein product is CASSLREGGYGYTF.

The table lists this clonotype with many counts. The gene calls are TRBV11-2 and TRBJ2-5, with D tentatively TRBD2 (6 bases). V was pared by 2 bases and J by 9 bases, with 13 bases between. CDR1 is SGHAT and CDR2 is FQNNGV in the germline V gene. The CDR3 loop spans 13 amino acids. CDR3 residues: CASSLRGILPQYF. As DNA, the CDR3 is TGTGCCAGCAGCTTACGCGGGATCCTGCCCCAGTACTTC.

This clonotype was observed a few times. The CDR3: CASRADRSSYNEQFF. Here the CDR3 DNA reads TGTGCCAGCAGGGCGGACAGAAGCTCCTACAATGAGCAGTTCTTC. The J gene is TRBJ2-1, the V gene TRBV6-2 or TRBV6-3, with a weak D call TRBD1 (6 bases). Germline V gives CDR1 MNHEY, CDR2 SVGEGT. This CDR3 is built from 15 residues. The V gene lost 6 bases and the J gene lost 0 bases, with 12 bases spanning the gap.

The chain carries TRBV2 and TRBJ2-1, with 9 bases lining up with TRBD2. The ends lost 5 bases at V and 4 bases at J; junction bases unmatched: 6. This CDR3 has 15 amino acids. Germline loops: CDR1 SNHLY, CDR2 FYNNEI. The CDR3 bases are TGTGCCAGCAGTCGTAGCGGGGGCGATTACAATGAGCAGTTCTTC. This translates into CASSRSGGDYNEQFF.

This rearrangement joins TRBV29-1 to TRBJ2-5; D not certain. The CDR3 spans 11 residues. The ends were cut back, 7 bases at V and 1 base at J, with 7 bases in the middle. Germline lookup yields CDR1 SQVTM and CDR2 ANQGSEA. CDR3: CSAQFQETQYF. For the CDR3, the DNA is TGCAGCGCACAATTCCAAGAGACCCAGTACTTC.

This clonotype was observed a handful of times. CDR3 in amino acids: CSALADTQYF. The CDR3 bases are TGCAGTGCCCTAGCAGATACGCAGTATTTT. The chain combines TRBV20-1 with TRBJ2-3; no firm D call. Germline loops: CDR1 DFQATT, CDR2 SNEGSKA (reference sequence). V was trimmed by 6 bases and J by 4 bases, leaving 5 bases between them. The CDR3 extends over 10 amino acids.

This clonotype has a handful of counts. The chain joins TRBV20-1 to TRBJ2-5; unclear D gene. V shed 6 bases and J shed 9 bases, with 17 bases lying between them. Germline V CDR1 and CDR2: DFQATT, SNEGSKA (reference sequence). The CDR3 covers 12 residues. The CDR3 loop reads CSARSRVGPQYF. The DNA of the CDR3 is TGCAGTGCACGCTCCCGGGTCGGGCCCCAGTACTTC.

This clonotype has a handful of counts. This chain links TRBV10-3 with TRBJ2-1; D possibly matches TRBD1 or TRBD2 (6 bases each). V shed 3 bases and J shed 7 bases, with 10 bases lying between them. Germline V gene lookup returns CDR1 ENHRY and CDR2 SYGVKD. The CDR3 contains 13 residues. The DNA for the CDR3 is TGTGCCATCAGTGACCGGGGGCATAATGAGCAGTTCTTC. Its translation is CAISDRGHNEQFF.

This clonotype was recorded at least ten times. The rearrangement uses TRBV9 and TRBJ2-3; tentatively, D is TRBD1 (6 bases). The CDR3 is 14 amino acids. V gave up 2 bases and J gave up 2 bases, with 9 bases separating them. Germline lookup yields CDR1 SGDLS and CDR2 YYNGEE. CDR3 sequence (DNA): TGTGCCAGCAGCGTCCGACAGGCCACAGATACGCAGTATTTT. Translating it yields CASSVRQATDTQYF.

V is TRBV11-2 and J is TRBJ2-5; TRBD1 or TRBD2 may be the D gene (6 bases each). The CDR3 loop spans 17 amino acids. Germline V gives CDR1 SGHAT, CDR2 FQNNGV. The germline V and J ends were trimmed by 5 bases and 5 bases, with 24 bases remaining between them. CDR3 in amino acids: CASSPRGLGTPRETQYF. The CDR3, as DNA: TGTGCCAGCAGCCCCAGGGGTCTCGGGACTCCCAGGGAGACCCAGTACTTC.

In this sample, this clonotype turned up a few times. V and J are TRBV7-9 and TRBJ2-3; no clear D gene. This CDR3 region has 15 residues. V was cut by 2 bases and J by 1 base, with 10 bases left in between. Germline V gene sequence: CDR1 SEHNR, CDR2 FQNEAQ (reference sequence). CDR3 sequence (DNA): TGTGCCAGCAGCTTAAAAACTACGGGCACAGATACGCAGTATTTT. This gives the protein CASSLKTTGTDTQYF. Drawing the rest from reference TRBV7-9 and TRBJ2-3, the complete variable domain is DTGVSQNPRHKITKRGQNVTFRCDPISEHNRLYWYRQTLGQGPEFLTYFQNEAQLEKSRLLSDRFSAERPKGSFSTLEIQRTEQGDSAMYLCASSLKTTGTDTQYFGPGTRLTVL.